The source of this T cell receptor beta chain is a study of blood T cell repertoires in COVID-19. Background on the study: T cells, B-cell-depleted T cells, or PBMCs supplied cDNA or gDNA.

Some clones are missing from TCRdb's copy, which holds only in-frame ones; the method was immunoSEQ multiplex PCR. The table has under 150,000 clones, less than 95% seen once. This receptor was obtained from a human donor with active COVID-19. The donor label of this sample is uncertain. Source material: peripheral blood.

The DNA for the CDR3 is TGTGCCAGCAGTCGGACTAGGCAAGAGACCCAGTACTTC. Encoded protein: CASSRTRQETQYF. This rearrangement joins TRBV27 to TRBJ2-5; 7 bases match TRBD2. The CDR3 is made up of 13 amino acids. The germline V gene encodes CDR1 MNHEY and CDR2 SMNVEV (reference sequence). V gave up 5 bases and J gave up 2 bases; unmatched junction bases: 2.